This entry lists 13 T cell receptor beta chains sequenced from one sample in a study of blood T cell repertoires in COVID-19. Assay: immunoSEQ multiplex PCR; the TCRdb copy retains only in-frame clones and omits some. This repertoire shows about 300,000 clones, approximately 90% found once; its top ten account for around 2.2%. The sample was peripheral blood. The receptors come from a woman aged 25 to 45 with COVID-19, enrolled during active disease.

This rearrangement joins TRBV27 to TRBJ1-4; D is perhaps TRBD1 (6 bases). The germline V gene has CDR1 MNHEY and CDR2 SMNVEV (reference sequence). CDR3 length equals 15 residues. V was shortened by 2 bases and J by 1 base, with 8 bases between the two germline ends. The CDR3, as DNA: TGTGCCAGCAGTTTACAGGGGTTAACTAATGAAAAACTGTTTTTT. Translating gives CASSLQGLTNEKLFF.

The count of this clone is one. The chain joins TRBV11-2 to TRBJ1-2; 8 nucleotides line up with TRBD1. This CDR3 spans 16 amino acids. V lost 0 bases to trimming and J lost 4 bases; unmatched junction nucleotides: 7. Germline V gene sequence: CDR1 SGHAT, CDR2 FQNNGV. CDR3 bases: TGTGCCAGCAGCTTAGATCTTGGACAGGGAGCCTATGGCTACACCTTC. Protein product: CASSLDLGQGAYGYTF.

The chain couples TRBV5-1 to TRBJ2-3; D is possibly TRBD1 (5 bases). V was clipped by 1 base and J by 4 bases, with 10 bases between them. This CDR3 has 14 residues. Germline lookup yields CDR1 SGHRS and CDR2 YFSETQ. CDR3 coding DNA: TGCGCCAGCAGCTTGCGGCAGGGCCCAGATACGCAGTATTTT. This encodes CASSLRQGPDTQYF.

The chain carries TRBV6-1 and TRBJ1-2, with D unclear. The V gene's germline CDR1 is MNHNS and CDR2 SASEGT. The CDR3 is made up of 13 amino acids. Between the trimmed V and J ends, which lost 3 bases and 5 bases, there was a span of 10 bases. CDR3 sequence (DNA): TGTGCCAGCAGTGATCGGGCGGGATATGGCTACACCTTC. Translated, it gives CASSDRAGYGYTF.

This clone was counted a few times. The chain joins TRBV5-1 to TRBJ2-7; TRBD1 matches 8 bases. The CDR3 runs to 12 residues. Trimming removed 6 bases from V and 13 bases from J; junction bases left unmatched: 12. Germline V gene lookup returns CDR1 SGHRS and CDR2 YFSETQ. CDR3 sequence (DNA): TGCGCCAGCAAAGGGGACGACAGGGGAGAATACTTC. It yields the protein CASKGDDRGEYF.

The count of this clone is one. The chain uses TRBV12-3 or TRBV12-4 and TRBJ1-1; D perhaps matches TRBD1 (5 bases). Deletions cut 5 bases from V and 11 bases from J, with 15 bases between. The CDR3 has 12 residues. Here the CDR3 DNA reads TGTGCCAGCAGTCCCTTGGGACTGGAGGCTTTCTTT. Translating it yields CASSPLGLEAFF.

V is TRBV28 and J is TRBJ2-7; no definite D call. The germline V gene has CDR1 MDHEN and CDR2 SYDVKM. V dropped 2 bases and J dropped 0 bases, with 8 bases sitting between them. The length of the CDR3 is 14 residues. This chain's CDR3 is CASSLPETSYEQYF. The CDR3 nucleotides are TGTGCCAGCAGTTTACCAGAAACCTCCTACGAGCAGTACTTC.

This sequence joins TRBV10-3 and TRBJ2-3; TRBD2 aligns across 8 bases. Germline loops: CDR1 ENHRY, CDR2 SYGVKD. Losses at the gene ends were 11 bases for V and 6 bases for J; bases not matched to a gene: 10. The CDR3 is 13 residues long. The CDR3 loop reads CAVTGGARDTQYF. In DNA form, the CDR3 reads TGTGCCGTTACGGGGGGGGCGCGTGATACGCAGTATTTT.

V usage is TRBV28 and J usage is TRBJ1-6; tentative D call: TRBD1 (6 bases). V shed 6 bases and J shed 3 bases, with 15 bases lying between them. Germline V lookup: CDR1 MDHEN, CDR2 SYDVKM. The CDR3 consists of 16 residues. The CDR3 spells CASRAGDGSYNSPLHF. In nucleotides, the CDR3 is TGTGCCAGCAGGGCAGGGGATGGTAGCTATAATTCACCCCTCCACTTT.

The genes are TRBV5-6 and TRBJ1-2, with D perhaps TRBD1 (5 bases). The germline V gene encodes CDR1 SGHDT and CDR2 YYEEEE. The CDR3 length is 15 residues. V dropped 4 bases and J dropped 4 bases, with 17 bases sitting between them. The CDR3 DNA is TGTGCCAGCAGCGGCGCCGGGACTTGGGGCTATGGCTACACCTTC. Protein sequence: CASSGAGTWGYGYTF.

The chain uses TRBV11-2 and TRBJ2-1, with no clear D. V shed 5 bases and J shed 8 bases, with 19 bases lying between them. This CDR3 is built from 15 residues. Germline CDR1 reads SGHAT; CDR2 reads FQNNGV. CDR3 sequence reads: CASSAPGSLSHEQFF. DNA of the CDR3: TGTGCCAGCAGCGCACCCGGGTCTCTAAGCCATGAGCAGTTCTTC.

V is TRBV23-1 and J is TRBJ1-2; D is perhaps TRBD1 (6 bases). TRBV23-1 is flagged as an ORF with uncertain function. The CDR3 extends over 14 amino acids. V was pared by 0 bases and J by 6 bases, with 11 bases between. The CDR3 loop reads CASSQSRGLHGYTF. Written as DNA, the CDR3 is TGCGCCAGCAGTCAATCCAGGGGATTACATGGCTACACCTTC.

Remarks on this clone: A junction boundary mismatches the germline segment, possibly from a read error. The chain recombines TRBV12-3 or TRBV12-4 with TRBJ1-2; D gene unclear. The CDR3 spans 13 residues. This CDR3 is CASRFNSGTLTFF. Here the CDR3 DNA reads TGTGCCAGCAGGTTCAATTCAGGTACTCTGACCTTCTTC.